The sequence of this T cell receptor beta chain was determined in a study of somatic mutations in cytotoxic T cells in rheumatoid arthritis. Flow cytometry was used to check the purity of CD4+ and CD8+ cells, which had been isolated by positive magnetic bead selection. The table came from immunoSEQ multiplex PCR; TCRdb's copy has only in-frame clones and leaves some out. The repertoire holds over 15,000 clones, with 75% to 90% as singletons. A word on this clone: What it recognizes is unknown.

Study-wide results and caveats: Which antigens the expanded CD8+ clones targeted was unknown. An increase in CD8+ clonality with age was seen in rheumatoid arthritis patients but not in healthy controls. Clonality measured in CD8+ T cells did not differ significantly between rheumatoid arthritis patients and age-matched healthy controls.

Germline lookup yields CDR1 SEHNR and CDR2 FQNEAQ (reference sequence). The V gene end was trimmed by 4 bases and the J gene end by 6 bases; junction bases not matched to a gene: 12. CDR3 length: 17 residues. This receptor was taken from an adult with rheumatoid arthritis. This chain joins TRBV7-9 and TRBJ2-2, with 9 bases fitting TRBD1. Sequences were obtained from CD8+ T cells sorted from blood. This chain's CDR3 is CASSSPGQGKVPGELFF. The CDR3 DNA follows: TGTGCCAGCAGCTCTCCCGGACAGGGGAAGGTCCCCGGGGAGCTGTTTTTT.